Below are 23 T cell receptor beta chains sequenced from a single sample in a study of T cells in Graves' hyperthyroidism and ophthalmopathy. Amplified TCR beta CDR3 regions derived from RNA transcripts. TCR CDR3 regions were first amplified by RT-PCR with HTBI primers. TCRdb called the multiplex PCR reads again in MiXCR, with one record for every CDR3 protein. The sample includes around 420,000 distinct CDR3 sequences, around 16% seen only once; the top ten take roughly 14%. The sample consisted of blood. These receptor sequences come from a woman under 30 with Graves' hyperthyroidism.

There are a few counts of this clonotype. V is TRBV9 and J is TRBJ2-3; no clear D gene. Looked up from germline, CDR1 is SGDLS and CDR2 is YYNGEE. Trimming removed 1 base from V and 0 bases from J, with 9 bases in between. The CDR3 spans 15 residues. In nucleotides, the CDR3 is TGTGCCAGCAGCGTACGGGCACCTAGCACAGATACGCAGTATTTT. Translating gives CASSVRAPSTDTQYF.

This clonotype has a count of ten or more. The chain joins TRBV11-2 to TRBJ2-3; 8 bases line up with TRBD1. The CDR3 consists of 16 residues. V trimming: 5 bases; J trimming: 1 base; junction bases outside the gene matches: 8. Germline CDR1 is SGHAT and CDR2 is FQNNGV. CDR3 loop: CASSNGQGFGTDTQYF. The CDR3 DNA reads as TGTGCCAGCAGCAACGGACAGGGCTTTGGCACAGATACGCAGTATTTT.

This clonotype was observed at least ten times. The chain has TRBV20-1 and TRBJ1-5; perhaps TRBD1 as D (6 bases). This CDR3 region has 14 residues. Germline CDR1 is DFQATT and CDR2 is SNEGSKA (reference sequence). V gave up 4 bases and J gave up 0 bases, with 10 bases separating them. The CDR3 spells CSATRGYSNQPQHF. The CDR3 DNA is TGCAGTGCTACCAGGGGATATAGCAATCAGCCCCAGCATTTT.

The rearrangement uses TRBV20-1 and TRBJ2-7; the D is unclear. Germline V gene lookup returns CDR1 DFQATT and CDR2 SNEGSKA (reference sequence). Between the trimmed V and J ends, which lost 3 bases and 0 bases, there was a span of 12 bases. This CDR3 comprises 14 residues. This chain's CDR3 is CSARDGHTSYEQYF. The CDR3, as DNA: TGCAGTGCTAGGGACGGGCATACCTCCTACGAGCAGTACTTC.

The rearrangement links TRBV20-1 to TRBJ2-7; a weak D match, TRBD1 (7 bases). The CDR3 is made up of 14 amino acids. V was shortened by 5 bases and J by 3 bases, with 17 bases between the two germline ends. The germline V gene encodes CDR1 DFQATT and CDR2 SNEGSKA (reference sequence). CDR3 amino acids: CSAHGGQSFYEQYF. The CDR3 DNA sequence: TGCAGTGCTCACGGGGGACAGTCCTTCTACGAGCAGTACTTC.

The sample holds many counts of this clonotype. The rearrangement links TRBV7-3 to TRBJ2-3; 8 positions match TRBD2. This CDR3 has 14 residues. V dropped 5 bases and J dropped 4; count of bases not matched to a gene: 5. Germline V gene sequence: CDR1 SGHTA, CDR2 FQGTGA. CDR3 DNA: TGTGCCAGCAGCCCGGGACTAGGGGCAGATACGCAGTATTTT. Translation gives CASSPGLGADTQYF.

The genes are TRBV29-1 and TRBJ2-1; 7 bases align to TRBD1. With V trimmed by 7 bases and J by 4 bases, 13 bases remained unmatched. The CDR3 is made up of 15 amino acids. CDR1 is SQVTM and CDR2 is ANQGSEA in the germline V gene. The CDR3 region is CSAKPHGTAYNEQFF. The CDR3 DNA reads as TGCAGCGCTAAACCTCATGGGACAGCATACAATGAGCAGTTCTTC.

This clonotype was counted many times. V gene TRBV28 combines with J gene TRBJ2-7; D is ambiguous. Germline loops: CDR1 MDHEN, CDR2 SYDVKM. V was pared by 3 bases and J by 0 bases, with 12 bases between. This CDR3 has 15 residues. CDR3 in amino acids: CASSLTDIRSYEQYF. CDR3 nucleotide sequence: TGTGCCAGCAGTTTGACCGACATCCGCTCCTACGAGCAGTACTTC.

This clonotype appeared many times. This chain uses TRBV13 with TRBJ2-7; D possibly corresponds to TRBD1 (5 bases). In germline, CDR1 is PRHDT, CDR2 FYEKMQ (reference sequence). Trimming left V 5 bases short and J 4 bases short, with 9 bases between. The CDR3 sequence is 12 residues long. The CDR3 DNA sequence: TGTGCCAGCAGCATAACAGGTTACGAGCAGTACTTC. Translated: CASSITGYEQYF. The full variable domain, with the rest looked up from reference TRBV13 and TRBJ2-7, is AAGVIQSPRHLIKEKRETATLKCYPIPRHDTVYWYQQGPGQDPQFLISFYEKMQSDKGSIPDRFSAQQFSDYHSELNMSSLELGDSALYFCASSITGYEQYFGPGTRLTVT.

This chain links TRBV9 with TRBJ1-5; TRBD1 agrees at 10 bases. With V trimmed by 4 bases and J by 0 bases, 16 bases remained unmatched. CDR1 and CDR2 (germline): SGDLS, YYNGEE. This CDR3 spans 20 amino acids. The chain's CDR3 is CASSLPPRDRGTYSNQPQHF. The DNA for the CDR3 is TGTGCCAGCAGCCTTCCCCCCCGGGACAGGGGAACTTATAGCAATCAGCCCCAGCATTTT.

This clonotype has just a few counts. This chain connects TRBV6-5 to TRBJ1-6, with D unclear. V shed 1 base and J shed 8 bases, with 12 bases lying between them. CDR1 is MNHEY, CDR2 SVGAGI, per germline. CDR3 length: 15 amino acids. The CDR3 reads CASSYLTRNYSPLHF. The DNA of the CDR3 is TGTGCCAGCAGTTACTTGACCCGCAACTATTCACCCCTCCACTTT.

This clonotype has ten or more counts. The chain recombines TRBV5-1 with TRBJ2-2, with TRBD2 matching 7 bases. Per the germline V gene, CDR1 is SGHRS and CDR2 is YFSETQ. Trimming at V came to 5 bases and at J to 2 bases, leaving 6 bases not matched to a gene. The CDR3 length is 15 residues. The CDR3 here is CASRTGTINTGELFF. Written as DNA, the CDR3 is TGCGCCAGCAGAACCGGGACTATAAACACCGGGGAGCTGTTTTTT.

J is TRBJ2-2 and V is TRBV2; 10 bases align to TRBD1. This CDR3 is 15 amino acids long. The germline V gene has CDR1 SNHLY and CDR2 FYNNEI. Trimming took 6 bases from V and 4 from J; bases not matched to a gene: 5. The CDR3 reads CASSARDRGTGELFF. DNA for the CDR3: TGTGCCAGCAGCGCTCGGGACAGGGGCACCGGGGAGCTGTTTTTT.

The chain combines TRBV11-2 with TRBJ2-3; D unclear. Per germline, CDR1 SGHAT and CDR2 FQNNGV. CDR3 size: 16 residues. Trimming cost V 5 bases and J 2 bases, with 17 bases left between them. The CDR3 region has the DNA TGTGCCAGCAGCCCCCCTTCGGCTTGGTCCACAGATACGCAGTATTTT. Translating it yields CASSPPSAWSTDTQYF.

Comments on this clonotype: One base away lies a much larger clone, so this may be a sequencing read error. J is TRBJ1-1 and V is TRBV13, with unresolved D. The germline V gene has CDR1 PRHDT and CDR2 FYEKMQ (reference sequence). The CDR3 sequence is 15 residues long. The CDR3 loop is CASSLWRHPNTKAFF. Here the CDR3 DNA reads TGTGCCAGCAGCTTATGGCGACACCCGAACACTAAAGCTTTCTTT.

This clonotype appeared a few times. The CDR3 sequence: CASSTQGRSFF. Written as DNA, the CDR3 is TGTGCCAGCAGCACCCAGGGGCGATCTTTCTTT. The rearrangement links TRBV5-4 to TRBJ1-1; TRBD1 might be the D (6 bases). CDR3 length: 11 residues. Germline CDR1 and CDR2: SGHNT and YYREEE (reference sequence). V gave up 4 bases and J gave up 12 bases, with 13 bases separating them.

This clonotype has at least ten counts. V usage is TRBV20-1 and J usage is TRBJ2-7, with 16 bases matching TRBD2. The V gene end was trimmed by 5 bases and the J gene end by 2 bases; junction bases not matched to a gene: 9. Per the germline V gene, CDR1 is DFQATT and CDR2 is SNEGSKA (reference sequence). This CDR3 contains 17 residues. In DNA, the CDR3 is TGCAGTGCTTTCCCCGGGACTAGCGGGAGGGAACCCTACGAGCAGTACTTC. Its translation is CSAFPGTSGREPYEQYF.

The J gene is TRBJ2-7, the V gene TRBV2, with a possible D match to TRBD2 (5 bases). The CDR3 totals 15 residues. The V gene's germline CDR1 is SNHLY and CDR2 FYNNEI. V lost 6 bases and J 3 bases, leaving 18 bases between the germline ends. The CDR3 is CASSRFGDEDYEQYF. The CDR3 bases are TGTGCCAGCAGCAGGTTCGGGGATGAAGACTACGAGCAGTACTTC.

This clonotype showed up just a few times. The chain combines TRBV4-2 with TRBJ2-1; D unresolved. V was clipped by 1 base and J by 8 bases, with 6 bases between them. This CDR3 contains 12 residues. Germline-derived CDR1 and CDR2 are LGHNA and YNFKEQ. Here the CDR3 DNA reads TGTGCCAGCAGCCAAGGGCTGGATGAGCAGTTCTTC. Amino acid sequence: CASSQGLDEQFF.

The sample holds many counts of this clonotype. The rearrangement links TRBV6-1 to TRBJ1-5; 9 nucleotides match TRBD1. The CDR3 runs 15 residues. The junction had 6 bases not matched to a gene; V was cut back by 8 bases and J by 1 base. In germline, CDR1 is MNHNS, CDR2 SASEGT. The CDR3 region is CASLTGGSSNQPQHF. For the CDR3, the DNA is TGTGCCAGCTTGACAGGGGGATCGAGCAATCAGCCCCAGCATTTT.

V is TRBV20-1 and J is TRBJ2-7; possibly TRBD1 or TRBD2 for D (7 bases each). This CDR3 contains 14 residues. V lost 5 bases to trimming and J lost 2 bases, with 16 bases between them. The germline gives CDR1 DFQATT, CDR2 SNEGSKA (reference sequence). The CDR3 DNA is TGCAGTGCTGAGCGACAGGGAGGGGCCTACGAGCAGTACTTC. This gives the protein CSAERQGGAYEQYF.

The genes are TRBV7-2 and TRBJ1-6; the D is unclear. The CDR3 covers 15 residues. V lost 1 base and J 3 bases, leaving 7 bases between the germline ends. The germline V gene has CDR1 SGHTA and CDR2 FQGNSA. CDR3 in amino acids: CASSLDPLYNSPLHF. CDR3 sequence (DNA): TGTGCCAGCAGCTTAGATCCTCTCTATAATTCACCCCTCCACTTT.

On this clonotype: This sequence may be a read error, since a much larger clone differs from it by one base. The chain carries TRBV7-2 and TRBJ2-7, with TRBD2 identical over 10 bases. The J call could be wrong; TRBJ2-1 is a better fit for the DNA end. Germline CDR1 reads SGHTA; CDR2 reads FQGNSA. CDR3 length: 15 amino acids. CDR3 in DNA: TGTGCCAGCAGCTTAGTAGCGGGGGGCCCTTACGAGCAGTTCTTC. Encoded protein: CASSLVAGGPYEQFF.